The sequence of this T cell receptor (beta chain) was determined in a study of beta chain features in type 1 diabetes listed by TCRdb under 2018. About the study as a whole: No differences in mean age, gender distribution, total cell number or subset yield were found between patients and healthy donors. In the study, recently diagnosed type 1 diabetes patients and matched healthy donors were compared on the TCRB repertoires of their sorted circulating CD4+ T cell subsets. A total of some 100,000,000 sorted cells were examined across all samples, and a strong correlation was observed between cell number per subset and RNA yield. Regulatory and stem cell-like memory subsets were isolated from only 8 patients and roughly 8 healthy donors, whereas naive and central memory subsets came from all 28 donors.

Via the germline V gene, CDR1 is SGHRS and CDR2 YFSETQ. From V the trimming removes 4 bases and from J it removes 6 bases, while the gene matches leave 4 bases of the junction unaccounted for. The CDR3, cysteine through phenylalanine, is 15 amino acids long. This entry keeps only the CDR3 DNA: 45 bases, framed from base 1. The paper's findings and limits, for the study overall: At VDJ recombination sites, type 1 diabetes patients had fewer insertions and more deleted nucleotides, which implies abnormalities in thymic rearrangement. Naive, central memory and regulatory TCRB repertoires appeared to be more alike among patients than among healthy donors. Because the HLA sub-analyses included only small numbers of individuals, any influence of HLA type on TCRB rearrangement was left unresolved. Because cDNA was sequenced instead of genomic DNA, highly expressing activated cells could be over-represented, though the groups showed no difference in activation or CD3 levels. Type 1 diabetes patients showed a moderate but significant shortening of TCRB CDR3 length in all four CD4+ subsets. PCR may preferentially amplify shorter templates, but because patient and control samples were amplified and corrected together, any resulting skew would affect both groups equally.

All of the isolated RNA was reverse transcribed with the High Capacity cDNA Reverse Transcription Kit, so expressed TCRB transcripts were sequenced. Naive, central memory and regulatory T cell samples underwent deep immunoSEQ sequencing, averaging around 3.7 million total reads per sample. Sorted cells were lysed in RLT buffer and RNA was extracted with DNase-treated RNeasy Micro or Mini kits, depending on cell number. Each cell subset was processed on its own to prevent cross-contamination, while patient and healthy donor samples were processed together. The immunoSEQ multiplex PCR was used to amplify TCRB sequences from cDNA, generating 87-bp fragments that spanned the CDR3 region. Amplicons were sequenced on the Illumina HiSeq platform. Per the original workflow: Synthetic template baselines were used to correct PCR bias computationally, reads within Hamming distance 2 were collapsed, and singletons that could not be merged were discarded. Reads were aligned against IMGT so that V, D and J genes, CDR3 length and insertions or deletions at six rearrangement sites could be assigned. Clonotype counts were normalized to sorted cell number within each subset before computing true diversity and Gini coefficients with the tcR R package. The overlap coefficient, calculated on TCRB nucleotide sequences, was used to quantify repertoire sharing. Here the immuneACCESS table is served through TCRdb, limited to in-frame sequences with V and J called. Missing clones are a known gap in these copies; in checked studies unresolved V genes cover under half, and the rest lacks a known reason. That table gives V, J and clone size, and the DNA gave D and trimming. For this sample the table gives 150,000 or so clones, of which about 8.3% were detected only once. Together, the top ten hold over 0.5% of the sample.

Worth noting for this clone: This clone's antigen is unknown. Nothing much larger sits one base from this clone, and base qualities are not available.

Each donor gave one peripheral blood draw, averaging approximately 110 mL, which was collected into heparinised tubes. A BD FACSAria II was used to sort naive, central memory, regulatory and stem cell-like memory CD4+ T cells with a panel that included CD45RO, CCR7, CD25, CD127, CD95 and CD27. Purity was above 98% for every sorted population. PBMCs were separated immediately by Lymphoprep density gradient centrifugation and were stained directly, without being cultured. So that batch effects would be minimized, each experiment stained and sorted samples in pairs, pairing one healthy donor with one patient.

The chain uses TRBV5-1 and TRBJ1-6; 10 bases in between match TRBD1. The receptor comes from a woman aged 18-29 years with type 1 diabetes. The sequenced material came from central memory CD4+ T cells from blood. The DNA sequence follows: TGCGCCAGCAGCATGACAGGGGGCGGTAATTCACCCCTCCACTTT. The encoded protein is CASSMTGGGNSPLHF.